This entry features one TCR beta chain sequence. Its antigen is undetermined. V was pared by 4 bases and J by 7 bases, with 4 bases of the junction left unmatched. In germline, CDR1 is SGHTA, CDR2 FQGNSA. The CDR3 extends over 13 amino acids. This specimen comes from a study of T cells after yellow fever vaccination. Study-wide points: FACS-sorted repertoires could contain abundant clonotypes contaminating from the bulk population.

One entry per CDR3 protein, called by TCRdb with MiXCR from the 5' RACE reads. The sample carries about 350,000 distinct CDR3 sequences, around 10% recorded once. This chain joins TRBV7-2 and TRBJ2-1; the match to TRBD2 covers 7 bases. The sequence came from a man between 18 and 35 years old who received the YFV17D yellow fever vaccine. The input for sequencing was PBMCs, taken on the day of the first yellow fever vaccination. The CDR3 sequence: CASSWEGRNEQFF. For the CDR3, the DNA is TGTGCCAGCAGCTGGGAGGGGAGGAATGAGCAGTTCTTC.